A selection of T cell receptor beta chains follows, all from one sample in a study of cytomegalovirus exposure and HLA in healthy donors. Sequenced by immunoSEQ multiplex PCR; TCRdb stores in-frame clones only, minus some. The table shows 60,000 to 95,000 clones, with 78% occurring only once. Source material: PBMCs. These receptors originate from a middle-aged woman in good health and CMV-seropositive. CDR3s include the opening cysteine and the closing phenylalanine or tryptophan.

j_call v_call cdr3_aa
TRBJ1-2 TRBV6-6 CASSRDSYGYTF
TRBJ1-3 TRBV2 CASSGTGRTGNTIYF
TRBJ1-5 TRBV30 CAWSVGDSSNQPQHF
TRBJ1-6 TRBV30 CAWSVRGYGSPLHF
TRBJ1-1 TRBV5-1 CASTPTGLLNTEAFF
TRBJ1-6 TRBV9 CASRRRDRDNSPLHF
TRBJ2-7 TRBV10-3 CAISEPSRGSGEQYF
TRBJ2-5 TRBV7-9 CASSSEDRGLKTQYF
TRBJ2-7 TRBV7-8 CASSLVLIWAEQYF
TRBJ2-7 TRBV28 CASSLRGTYEQYF
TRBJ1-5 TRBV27 CASKEGGQPQHF
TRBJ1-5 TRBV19 CASSILGTGNQPQHF
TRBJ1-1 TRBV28 CASSLGGPNTEAFF
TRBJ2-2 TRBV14 CASSLGQGPGELFF
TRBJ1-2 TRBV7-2 CASSLTQAVYGYTF
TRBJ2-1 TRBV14 CASSSLAGGNNEQFF
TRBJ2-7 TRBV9 CASSAGTGPSYEQYF
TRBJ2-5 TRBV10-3 CAISDPGQGGETQYF
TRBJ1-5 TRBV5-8 CASSFRGQGNGQPQHF
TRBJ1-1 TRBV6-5 CASRRDRMNTEAFF
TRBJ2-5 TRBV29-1 CSVDLGSQETQYF
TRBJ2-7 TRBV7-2 CASSSSGGSYEQYF
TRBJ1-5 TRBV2 CASRGPVGNQPQHF
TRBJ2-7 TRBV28 CASSLGTGPYEQYF
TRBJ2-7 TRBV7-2 CASSLYYEQYF
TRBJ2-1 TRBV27 CASSFSGTSGVNEQFF
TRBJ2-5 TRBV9 CASSVDLVIETQYF
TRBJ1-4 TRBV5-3 CARSEGRGRKEKLFF
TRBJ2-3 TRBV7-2 CASPTIPGLAGGLDTQYF